This T cell receptor (beta chain) was sequenced for a study of shared clonotypes between healthy human individuals. Whole-study results and caveats: Limitation of the genetic and exposure-history diversity represented came from the few donors.

Of note for this clone: Its antigen is still unknown.

Assay: immunoSEQ multiplex PCR; the TCRdb copy retains only in-frame clones and omits some. Among some 2.4 million clones, roughly 93% were seen once, and the ten largest hold roughly 0.39%. The germline gives CDR1 MGHRA, CDR2 YSYEKL. Trimming removed 1 base from V and 0 bases from J; junction bases left unmatched: 9. The CDR3 is 17 amino acids. The receptor was derived from a man between 18 and 35 years old in good health. Some clones in this sample may be carry-over from other donors' samples. The chain links TRBV4-1 to TRBJ2-7, with TRBD2 identical over 7 bases. Sequenced material: naive CD4+ T cells from PBMCs. Sample subset: CD45RA+ positively selected. CDR3 amino acids: CASSQAGLADSSYEQYF. CDR3 DNA: TGCGCCAGCAGCCAAGCTGGGCTAGCGGATAGCTCCTACGAGCAGTACTTC.